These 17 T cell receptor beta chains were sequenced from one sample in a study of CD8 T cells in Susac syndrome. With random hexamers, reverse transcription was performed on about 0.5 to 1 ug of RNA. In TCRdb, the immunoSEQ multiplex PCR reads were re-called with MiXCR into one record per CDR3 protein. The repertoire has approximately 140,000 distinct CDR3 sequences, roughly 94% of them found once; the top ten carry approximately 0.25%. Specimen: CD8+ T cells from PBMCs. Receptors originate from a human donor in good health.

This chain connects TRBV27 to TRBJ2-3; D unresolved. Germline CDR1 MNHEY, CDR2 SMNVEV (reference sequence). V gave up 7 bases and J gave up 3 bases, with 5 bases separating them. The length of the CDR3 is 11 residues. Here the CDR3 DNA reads TGTGCCAGCACATCGACAGATACGCAGTATTTT. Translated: CASTSTDTQYF.

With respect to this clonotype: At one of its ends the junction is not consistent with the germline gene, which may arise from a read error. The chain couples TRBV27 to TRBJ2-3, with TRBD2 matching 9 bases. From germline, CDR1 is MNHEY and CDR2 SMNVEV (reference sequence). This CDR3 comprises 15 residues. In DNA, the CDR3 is TGTGCCAGCAATTTAGCGGGAGAAGGCACAGATACGCAGTATTTT. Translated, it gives CASNLAGEGTDTQYF.

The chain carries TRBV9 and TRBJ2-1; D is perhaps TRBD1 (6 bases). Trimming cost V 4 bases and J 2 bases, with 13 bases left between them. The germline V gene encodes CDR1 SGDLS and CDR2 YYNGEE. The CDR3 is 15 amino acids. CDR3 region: CASSPRQATYNEQFF. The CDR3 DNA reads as TGTGCCAGCAGCCCAAGACAGGCGACCTACAATGAGCAGTTCTTC.

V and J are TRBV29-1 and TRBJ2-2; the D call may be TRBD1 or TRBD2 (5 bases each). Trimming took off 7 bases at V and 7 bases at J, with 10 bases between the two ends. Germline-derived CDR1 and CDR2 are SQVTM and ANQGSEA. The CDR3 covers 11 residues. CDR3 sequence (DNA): TGCAGCGCCAGGGACCTCGGGGAGCTGTTTTTT. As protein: CSARDLGELFF.

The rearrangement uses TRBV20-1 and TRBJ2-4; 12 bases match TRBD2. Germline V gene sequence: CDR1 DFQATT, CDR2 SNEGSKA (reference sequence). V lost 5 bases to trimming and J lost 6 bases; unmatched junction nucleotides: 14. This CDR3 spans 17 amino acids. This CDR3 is CSAPLGLAGLSGNIQYF. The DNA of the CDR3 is TGCAGTGCTCCCCTGGGACTAGCGGGCCTAAGTGGAAACATTCAGTACTTC.

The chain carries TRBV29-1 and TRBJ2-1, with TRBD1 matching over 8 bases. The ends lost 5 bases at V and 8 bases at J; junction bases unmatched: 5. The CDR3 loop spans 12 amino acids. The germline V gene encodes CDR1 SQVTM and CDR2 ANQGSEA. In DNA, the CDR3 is TGCAGCGTTCTCGGACAGGGCTATGAGCAGTTCTTC. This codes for CSVLGQGYEQFF.

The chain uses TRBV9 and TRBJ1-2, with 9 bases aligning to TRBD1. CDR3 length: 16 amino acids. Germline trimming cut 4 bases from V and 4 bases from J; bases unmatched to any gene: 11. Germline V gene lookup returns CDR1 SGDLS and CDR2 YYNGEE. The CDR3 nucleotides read TGTGCCAGCAGCCCGGACCACAGGGGGCTGATCTATGGCTACACCTTC. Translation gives CASSPDHRGLIYGYTF.

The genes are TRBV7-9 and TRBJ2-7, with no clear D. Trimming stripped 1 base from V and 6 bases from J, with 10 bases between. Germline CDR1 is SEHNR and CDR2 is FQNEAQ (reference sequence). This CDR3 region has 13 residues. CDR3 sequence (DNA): TGTGCCAGCAGCTTAGTTCAGGTCCCCGAGCAGTACTTC. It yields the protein CASSLVQVPEQYF.

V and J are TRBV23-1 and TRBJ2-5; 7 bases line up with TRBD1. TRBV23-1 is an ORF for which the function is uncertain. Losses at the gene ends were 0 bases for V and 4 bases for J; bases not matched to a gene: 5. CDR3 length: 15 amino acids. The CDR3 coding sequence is TGCGCCAGCAGTCAATCTTCAGGGGGTGGAGAGACCCAGTACTTC. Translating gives CASSQSSGGGETQYF.

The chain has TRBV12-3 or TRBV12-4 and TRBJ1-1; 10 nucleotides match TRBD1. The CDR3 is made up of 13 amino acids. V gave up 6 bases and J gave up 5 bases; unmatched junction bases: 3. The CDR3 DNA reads TGTGCCAGCAGGACAGGGGGCAGTACTGAAGCTTTCTTT. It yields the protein CASRTGGSTEAFF.

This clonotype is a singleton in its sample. The CDR3 DNA reads as TGTGCCAGCAGTTTGATCCCTGCAACTAATGAAAAACTGTTTTTT. This codes for CASSLIPATNEKLFF. The chain uses TRBV27 and TRBJ1-4; no definite D call. Germline CDR1 and CDR2: MNHEY and SMNVEV (reference sequence). V lost 3 bases, J lost 0 bases, and 8 bases lay in between. This CDR3 contains 15 residues.

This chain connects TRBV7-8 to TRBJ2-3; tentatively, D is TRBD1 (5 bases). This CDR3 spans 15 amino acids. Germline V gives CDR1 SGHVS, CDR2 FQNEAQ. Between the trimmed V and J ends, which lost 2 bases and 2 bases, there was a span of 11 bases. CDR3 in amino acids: CASSLYDRSTDTQYF. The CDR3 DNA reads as TGTGCCAGCAGCTTATACGACAGATCCACAGATACGCAGTATTTT.

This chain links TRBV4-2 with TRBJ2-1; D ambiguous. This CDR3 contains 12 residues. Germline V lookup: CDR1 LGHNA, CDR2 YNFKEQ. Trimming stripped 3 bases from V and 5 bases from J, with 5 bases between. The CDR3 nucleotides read TGTGCCAGCAGCCACCCAAACAATGAGCAGTTCTTC. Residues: CASSHPNNEQFF.

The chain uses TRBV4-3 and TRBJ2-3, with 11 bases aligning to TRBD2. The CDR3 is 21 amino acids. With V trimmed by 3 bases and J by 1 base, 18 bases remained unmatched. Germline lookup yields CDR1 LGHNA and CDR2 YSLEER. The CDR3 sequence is CASSQVPGLADSVRGTDTQYF. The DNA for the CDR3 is TGCGCCAGCAGCCAGGTACCGGGACTAGCGGATTCGGTGAGGGGCACAGATACGCAGTATTTT.

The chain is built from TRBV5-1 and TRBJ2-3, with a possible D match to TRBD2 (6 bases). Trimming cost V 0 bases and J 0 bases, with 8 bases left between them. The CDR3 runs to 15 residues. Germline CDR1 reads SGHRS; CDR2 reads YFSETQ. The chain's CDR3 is CASSLVSGSTDTQYF. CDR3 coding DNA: TGCGCCAGCAGCTTGGTTAGCGGCAGCACAGATACGCAGTATTTT.

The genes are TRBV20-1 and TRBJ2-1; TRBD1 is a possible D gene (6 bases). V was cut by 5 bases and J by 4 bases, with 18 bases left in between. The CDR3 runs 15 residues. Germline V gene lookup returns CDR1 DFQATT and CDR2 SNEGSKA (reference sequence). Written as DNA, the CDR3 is TGCAGTGCTTACTCAGGGGATTTGGCATACAATGAGCAGTTCTTC. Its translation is CSAYSGDLAYNEQFF.

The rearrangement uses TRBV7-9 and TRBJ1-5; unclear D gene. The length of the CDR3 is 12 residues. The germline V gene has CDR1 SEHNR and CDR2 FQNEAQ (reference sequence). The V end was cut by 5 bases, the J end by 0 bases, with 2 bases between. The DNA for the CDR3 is TGTGCCAGCAGCGGTAGCAATCAGCCCCAGCATTTT. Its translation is CASSGSNQPQHF.